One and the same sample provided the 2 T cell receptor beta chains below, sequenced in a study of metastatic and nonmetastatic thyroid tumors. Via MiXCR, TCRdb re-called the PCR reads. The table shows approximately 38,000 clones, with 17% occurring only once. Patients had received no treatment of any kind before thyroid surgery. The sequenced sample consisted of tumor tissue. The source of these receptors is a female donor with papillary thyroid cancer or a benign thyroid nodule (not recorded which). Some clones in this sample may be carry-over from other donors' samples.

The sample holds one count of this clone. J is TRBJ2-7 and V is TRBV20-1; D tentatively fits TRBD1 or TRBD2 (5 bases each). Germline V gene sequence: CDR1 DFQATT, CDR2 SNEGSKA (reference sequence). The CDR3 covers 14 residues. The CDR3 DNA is TGCATTGCGTCCGCCCGGGGCCTCTCCTACGAGCAGTACTTC. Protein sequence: CIASARGLSYEQYF.

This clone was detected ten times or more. The CDR3 sequence is CSARDISHFNEQFF. CDR3 DNA: TGCAGTGCTAGAGATATCTCACATTTCAATGAGCAGTTCTTC. The rearrangement joins TRBV20-1 to TRBJ2-1; D not certain. The CDR3 is 14 residues long. Trimming took 0 bases from V and 6 from J, leaving 12 bases between them. Germline V gene data show CDR1 as DFQATT and CDR2 as SNEGSKA (reference sequence).